Reported below is one T cell receptor (beta chain). The germline gives CDR1 LNHDA, CDR2 SQIVND (reference sequence). CDR3 size: 15 residues. Germline trimming cut 3 bases from V and 3 bases from J; bases unmatched to any gene: 5. TCRdb's copy holds only in-frame clones and misses some; the assay was immunoSEQ multiplex PCR. This repertoire shows about 220,000 clones, around 88% found once; its top ten account for roughly 15%. The sample originates from a study of blood T cell repertoires in COVID-19. Background on the study: Samples representing acute and convalescent COVID-19 were sourced from the United States, Italy and Spain.

Participants reported their clinical history, and cohort assignment relied on those reports. This rearrangement joins TRBV19 to TRBJ2-3; 8 bases agree with TRBD2. Material: PBMCs or T cells enriched from blood (not recorded which). The sequence was obtained from a woman between 45 and 60 years old with acute COVID-19. CDR3 nucleotide sequence: TGTGCCAGTAGTATGGCAGCGGGAGTGACAGATACGCAGTATTTT. This gives the protein CASSMAAGVTDTQYF.